A single sample gave rise to the 28 T cell receptor beta chains below, sequenced in a study of blood T cell repertoires in COVID-19. The method was immunoSEQ multiplex PCR; TCRdb's version includes in-frame clones alone and lacks a portion of them. This sample yields 100,000 to 150,000 clones, of which about four fifths are seen a single time; roughly 17% belongs to the top ten. Sample: peripheral blood. Receptors were obtained from a man between 60 and 75 years old with active or convalescent COVID-19.

This clone has a handful of counts. The gene calls are TRBV6-5 and TRBJ1-2; possible D gene TRBD1, 5 bases. Germline values: CDR1 MNHEY, CDR2 SVGAGI. The CDR3 extends over 10 amino acids. Trimming took off 6 bases at V and 6 bases at J, with 5 bases between the two ends. Here the CDR3 DNA reads TGTGCCAGCAGAGGGGATGGCTACACCTTC. Residues: CASRGDGYTF.

J is TRBJ1-1 and V is TRBV27; D is perhaps TRBD1 (5 bases). The CDR3 contains 14 residues. V lost 2 bases and J lost 8, with 15 bases in between. CDR1 is MNHEY and CDR2 is SMNVEV in the germline V gene (reference sequence). The CDR3: CASSLRAGSREAFF. In DNA, the CDR3 is TGTGCCAGCAGTTTAAGGGCAGGGTCCAGGGAAGCTTTCTTT.

V and J are TRBV14 and TRBJ2-3; the D is unclear. Germline V gene sequence: CDR1 SGHDN, CDR2 FVKESK. This CDR3 contains 11 residues. Trimming left V 4 bases short and J 7 bases short, with 6 bases between. This chain's CDR3 is CASSLSNTQYF. The CDR3 DNA reads TGTGCCAGCAGCCTGTCAAATACGCAGTATTTT.

This chain connects TRBV7-8 to TRBJ2-1, with 9 nucleotides matching TRBD2. Per the germline V gene, CDR1 is SGHVS and CDR2 is FQNEAQ. CDR3 length: 17 residues. Trimming took 5 bases from V and 0 from J; bases not matched to a gene: 8. CDR3 nucleotide sequence: TGTGCCAGCAGCCCTACTAGCGGGTGGAGCTCCTACAATGAGCAGTTCTTC. Protein: CASSPTSGWSSYNEQFF.

The chain uses TRBV7-3 and TRBJ2-1; possibly TRBD1 for D (5 bases). The germline V gene encodes CDR1 SGHTA and CDR2 FQGTGA. Trimming took 0 bases from V and 5 from J, leaving 5 bases between them. The length of the CDR3 is 13 residues. The CDR3 DNA reads as TGTGCCAGCAGCTTAACAGGGGACAATGAGCAGTTCTTC. This gives the protein CASSLTGDNEQFF.

This clone came up a few times. The gene calls are TRBV7-2 and TRBJ2-5, with D hard to call. Trimming left V 1 base short and J 2 bases short, with 8 bases between. This CDR3 contains 14 residues. In germline, CDR1 is SGHTA, CDR2 FQGNSA. The DNA for the CDR3 is TGTGCCAGCAGCTTAGTATTACTACAAGAGACCCAGTACTTC. Translated, it gives CASSLVLLQETQYF.

The genes are TRBV12-3 or TRBV12-4 and TRBJ1-1; D remains unclear. This CDR3 comprises 11 residues. Between the trimmed V and J ends, which lost 6 bases and 8 bases, there was a span of 10 bases. For the CDR3, the DNA is TGTGCCAGCAGCATAACAGAGGAAGCTTTCTTT. Its protein is CASSITEEAFF.

The CDR3 is CASSLGGVPLSGNTIYF. CDR3 DNA: TGTGCCAGCAGCTTAGGGGGGGTCCCGCTCTCTGGAAACACCATATATTTT. V gene TRBV7-8 combines with J gene TRBJ1-3; D may be TRBD1 (5 bases). The V gene's germline CDR1 is SGHVS and CDR2 FQNEAQ. Trimming took off 1 base at V and 0 bases at J, with 13 bases between the two ends. This CDR3 contains 17 residues.

V and J are TRBV27 and TRBJ2-5; 7 positions match TRBD1. The CDR3 runs to 16 residues. V lost 2 bases to trimming and J lost 0 bases; unmatched junction nucleotides: 6. Per the germline V gene, CDR1 is MNHEY and CDR2 is SMNVEV (reference sequence). The CDR3 nucleotides read TGTGCCAGCAGTTTACGGACAGGACTCTACCAAGAGACCCAGTACTTC. Its protein is CASSLRTGLYQETQYF.

This clone occurred once. The chain recombines TRBV24-1 with TRBJ2-2, with 13 bases that match TRBD2. This CDR3 spans 18 amino acids. Germline values: CDR1 KGHDR, CDR2 SFDVKD. V was clipped by 3 bases and J by 3 bases; unmatched bases: 6. As DNA, the CDR3 is TGTGCCACCAGTGATCCCGGGACTAGCGGGGCATACACCGGGGAGCTGTTTTTT. Protein: CATSDPGTSGAYTGELFF.

This clone was seen more than once but under ten times. The chain is built from TRBV7-8 and TRBJ2-7, with D tentatively TRBD2 (6 bases). Trimming shortened V by 5 bases and J by 2 bases, and 19 bases separated the two germline ends. Germline V CDR1 and CDR2: SGHVS, FQNEAQ. The CDR3 length is 16 residues. Here the CDR3 DNA reads TGTGCCAGCAGCCTCAACGCGGGGACTGGGGCCTACGAGCAGTACTTC. This gives the protein CASSLNAGTGAYEQYF.

This chain uses TRBV27 with TRBJ2-3; a possible D gene is TRBD2 (6 bases). V gave up 3 bases and J gave up 2 bases, with 12 bases separating them. Germline values: CDR1 MNHEY, CDR2 SMNVEV (reference sequence). CDR3 length: 15 amino acids. The CDR3 DNA sequence: TGTGCCAGCAGTTTGTCAGGGAGGATCACAGATACGCAGTATTTT. This sequence encodes CASSLSGRITDTQYF.

CDR3 nucleotide sequence: TGTGCCAGCAGTGAAACAGCCCATTCACCCCTCCACTTT. This gives the protein CASSETAHSPLHF. This sequence joins TRBV2 and TRBJ1-6, with D unresolved. V lost 2 bases to trimming and J lost 8 bases, with 7 bases between them. Germline V CDR1 and CDR2: SNHLY, FYNNEI. The length of the CDR3 is 13 residues.

The genes are TRBV27 and TRBJ2-7; a possible D gene is TRBD2 (5 bases). The CDR3 sequence is 15 residues long. Germline CDR1 and CDR2: MNHEY and SMNVEV (reference sequence). V lost 3 bases, J lost 5 bases, and 17 bases lay in between. The CDR3 here is CASSFKAPDLDEQYF. The DNA of the CDR3 is TGTGCCAGCAGTTTTAAGGCTCCGGACTTAGACGAGCAGTACTTC.

V and J are TRBV19 and TRBJ1-6; 9 bases line up with TRBD1. With 10 bases clipped from V and 8 bases from J, the junction kept 3 bases outside the gene matches. Germline V gene data show CDR1 as LNHDA and CDR2 as SQIVND (reference sequence). The CDR3 runs to 12 residues. CDR3 residues: CATRQGDSPLHF. CDR3 DNA sequence: TGTGCCACGCGACAGGGGGATTCACCCCTCCACTTT. The full variable domain, its missing parts supplied by reference TRBV19 and TRBJ1-6, is DGGITQSPKYLFRKEGQNVTLSCEQNLNHDAMYWYRQDPGQGLRLIYYSQIVNDFQKGDIAEGYSVSREKKESFPLTVTSAQKNPTAFYLCATRQGDSPLHFGNGTRLTVT.

J is TRBJ2-7 and V is TRBV11-2; a weak D match, TRBD1 (6 bases). CDR1 and CDR2 from the germline V gene are SGHAT and FQNNGV. V shed 1 base and J shed 3 bases, with 13 bases lying between them. The CDR3 covers 15 residues. Here the CDR3 reads CASSLASSRGYEQYF. The CDR3 DNA reads TGTGCCAGCAGCTTAGCCTCTAGCAGGGGCTACGAGCAGTACTTC. The full variable domain, rest sourced from reference TRBV11-2 and TRBJ2-7, is EAGVAQSPRYKIIEKRQSVAFWCNPISGHATLYWYQQILGQGPKLLIQFQNNGVVDDSQLPKDRFSAERLKGVDSTLKIQPAKLEDSAVYLCASSLASSRGYEQYFGPGTRLTVT.

This chain uses TRBV6-5 with TRBJ2-7; a weak D match, TRBD2 (7 bases). V was trimmed by 6 bases and J by 3 bases, leaving 18 bases between them. The CDR3 sequence is 15 residues long. Looked up from germline, CDR1 is MNHEY and CDR2 is SVGAGI. This CDR3 is CASSPEGGALYEQYF. The CDR3 DNA is TGTGCCAGCAGCCCCGAGGGGGGGGCTCTCTACGAGCAGTACTTC.

The chain has TRBV7-2 and TRBJ2-7; a weak D match, TRBD2 (5 bases). Germline-derived CDR1 and CDR2 are SGHTA and FQGNSA. The V gene lost 3 bases and the J gene lost 1 base, with 7 bases spanning the gap. This CDR3 has 13 residues. CDR3 loop: CASSLLASYEQYF. The CDR3 nucleotides are TGTGCCAGCAGCTTGCTAGCATCCTACGAGCAGTACTTC.

The gene calls are TRBV19 and TRBJ2-7, with D perhaps TRBD2 (6 bases). CDR3 length: 16 amino acids. Trimming stripped 1 base from V and 6 bases from J, with 19 bases between. Germline CDR1 and CDR2: LNHDA and SQIVND (reference sequence). CDR3 loop: CASSIVGRELFSEQYF. In DNA, the CDR3 is TGTGCCAGTAGTATAGTGGGCCGGGAGCTCTTCTCCGAGCAGTACTTC.

The rearrangement links TRBV12-3 or TRBV12-4 to TRBJ1-4, with TRBD1 identical over 9 bases. This CDR3 has 13 amino acids. The trim removed 3 bases at V and 14 bases at J, leaving 7 bases unmatched. Here the CDR3 DNA reads TGTGCCAGCAGTTTCCCGGACAGGGGAGTCCTGTTTTTT. As protein: CASSFPDRGVLFF.

This sequence joins TRBV6-4 and TRBJ2-4; 8 nucleotides line up with TRBD2. This CDR3 has 16 amino acids. V trimming: 7 bases; J trimming: 7 bases; junction bases outside the gene matches: 15. Germline V gene lookup returns CDR1 MRHNA and CDR2 SNTAGT. The CDR3 loop reads CASTQPGLGLGNIQYF. CDR3 nucleotide sequence: TGTGCCAGCACCCAACCGGGACTAGGTTTGGGGAACATTCAGTACTTC.

The chain combines TRBV5-1 with TRBJ2-7; no firm D call. The CDR3 runs 14 residues. Per germline, CDR1 SGHRS and CDR2 YFSETQ. V lost 1 base and J 2 bases, leaving 10 bases between the germline ends. The chain's CDR3 is CASSLYQKTYEQYF. CDR3 sequence (DNA): TGCGCCAGCAGCTTGTACCAGAAAACCTACGAGCAGTACTTC.

This sequence joins TRBV27 and TRBJ2-1; TRBD2 aligns across 11 bases. Germline CDR1 and CDR2: MNHEY and SMNVEV (reference sequence). There are 16 residues in the CDR3. V lost 5 bases, J lost 9 bases, and 12 bases stayed unmatched. The CDR3, as DNA: TGTGCCAGCAGTAATAATCCTGGGGGGACTAGCGGTGAGCAGTTCTTC. Protein product: CASSNNPGGTSGEQFF.

The V and J genes are TRBV5-6 and TRBJ2-2, with D tentatively TRBD2 (6 bases). CDR1 is SGHDT and CDR2 is YYEEEE in the germline V gene. The CDR3 length is 14 residues. Trimming shortened V by 1 base and J by 6 bases, and 10 bases separated the two germline ends. The CDR3 DNA reads TGTGCCAGCAGCTTGCGGGGCGGGGCCGGGGAGCTGTTTTTT. This encodes CASSLRGGAGELFF.

This clone was observed a single time. The chain combines TRBV28 with TRBJ2-2; TRBD1 might be the D (6 bases). Germline V gene sequence: CDR1 MDHEN, CDR2 SYDVKM. The CDR3 runs 16 residues. The ends were cut back, 3 bases at V and 4 bases at J, with 15 bases in the middle. CDR3 loop: CASSLLYRDGTGELFF. CDR3 bases: TGTGCCAGCAGTTTGCTATACAGGGACGGCACCGGGGAGCTGTTTTTT.

This chain joins TRBV28 and TRBJ2-3; 7 bases agree with TRBD2. After removal of 7 bases from V and 2 bases from J, the junction contained 6 bases not matched to a gene. CDR1 and CDR2 from the germline V gene are MDHEN and SYDVKM. The length of the CDR3 is 14 residues. The CDR3 here is CASTVLAPTDTQYF. The CDR3 DNA follows: TGTGCCAGCACCGTACTAGCGCCCACAGATACGCAGTATTTT.

In DNA, the CDR3 is TGTGCCAGCAGCCCATGGGCAGGGGAGCAGTACTTC. This encodes CASSPWAGEQYF. The chain couples TRBV3-1 (or the pseudogene TRBV3-2) to TRBJ2-7; D is perhaps TRBD1 (5 bases). Germline V gene sequence: CDR1 LGHDT, CDR2 YNNKEL (reference sequence). V shed 4 bases and J shed 7 bases, with 11 bases lying between them. The CDR3 has 12 amino acids.

This clone was counted only a few times. The gene calls are TRBV2 and TRBJ2-1; D not certain. Germline CDR1 SNHLY, CDR2 FYNNEI. V shed 4 bases and J shed 3 bases, with 4 bases lying between them. CDR3 length equals 12 residues. The CDR3 sequence is CASSGGYNEQFF. The CDR3 DNA reads as TGTGCCAGCAGTGGAGGCTACAATGAGCAGTTCTTC.